This T cell receptor (beta chain) came from a study of blood T cells in healthy people across ages. The CDR3 has 16 residues. In germline, CDR1 is LNHNV, CDR2 YYDKDF (reference sequence). Between the trimmed V and J ends, which lost 1 base and 3 bases, there was a span of 14 bases. Primed by a sample-barcoded 5' primer and a J-beta primer mix, a second PCR proceeded for roughly 7 to 12 cycles. TCRdb redid the calling of the 5' RACE reads with MiXCR, one entry per CDR3 protein. Here the sample spans around 1.5 million distinct CDR3 sequences, around 39% being singletons. The sample holds a few counts of this clonotype.

The sequenced material came from blood. J is TRBJ2-3 and V is TRBV15; D call uncertain. The TCR was taken from a woman aged 18-29 years in good health. For the CDR3, the DNA is TGTGCCACCAGCAGAGGTCCGACCCCCTCAACAGATACGCAGTATTTT. Translation gives CATSRGPTPSTDTQYF.